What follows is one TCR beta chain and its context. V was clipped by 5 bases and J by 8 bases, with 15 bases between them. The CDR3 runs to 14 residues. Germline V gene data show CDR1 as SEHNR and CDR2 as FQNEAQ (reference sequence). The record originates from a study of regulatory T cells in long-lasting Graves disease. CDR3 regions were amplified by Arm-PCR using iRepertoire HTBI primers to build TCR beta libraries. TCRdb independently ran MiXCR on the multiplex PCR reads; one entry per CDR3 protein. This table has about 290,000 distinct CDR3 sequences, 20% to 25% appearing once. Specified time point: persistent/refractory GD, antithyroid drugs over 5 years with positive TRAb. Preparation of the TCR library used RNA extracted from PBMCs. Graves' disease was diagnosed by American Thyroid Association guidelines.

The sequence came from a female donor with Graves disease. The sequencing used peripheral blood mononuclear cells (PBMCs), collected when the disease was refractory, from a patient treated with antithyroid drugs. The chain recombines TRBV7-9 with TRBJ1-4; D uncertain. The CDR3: CASSPTNKREKLFF. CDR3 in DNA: TGTGCCAGCAGCCCAACCAATAAAAGGGAAAAACTGTTTTTT.